The 18 T cell receptor beta chains given below trace back to one sample, sequenced in a study of cytomegalovirus exposure and HLA in healthy donors. 13 Jbeta primers and 60 Vbeta primers were used for the PCR. Assay: immunoSEQ multiplex PCR; the TCRdb copy retains only in-frame clones and omits some. The sample includes roughly 200,000 clones, more than 75% of them seen just once. Sequenced: PBMCs. The receptor source for this set is a man in his thirties or forties in good health and CMV-seronegative.

The chain employs TRBV19 and TRBJ2-1, with no clear D. Trimming took off 3 bases at V and 4 bases at J, with 10 bases between the two ends. The CDR3 runs to 14 residues. Germline loops: CDR1 LNHDA, CDR2 SQIVND (reference sequence). In DNA form, the CDR3 reads TGTGCCAGTAGTATCGGGTCAGATTACAATGAGCAGTTCTTC. Residues: CASSIGSDYNEQFF.

This chain connects TRBV28 to TRBJ2-5; tentative D call: TRBD1 (5 bases). The J call may not be correct, given that the DNA end is closer to TRBJ2-7. The CDR3 runs to 14 residues. Germline V gives CDR1 MDHEN, CDR2 SYDVKM. In nucleotides, the CDR3 is TGTGCCAGCAGTATTCCAGGGCCCCCCTACGAGCAGTACTTC. This codes for CASSIPGPPYEQYF.

In this sample, this clone turned up once. J is TRBJ1-5 and V is TRBV6-5; weak D call: TRBD1 (6 bases). Deletions cut 6 bases from V and 1 base from J, with 10 bases between. The germline gives CDR1 MNHEY, CDR2 SVGAGI. The CDR3 spans 14 residues. The CDR3 region has the DNA TGTGCCAGCAGGGGGGACAACAGCAATCAGCCCCAGCATTTT. It yields the protein CASRGDNSNQPQHF.

This chain uses TRBV15 with TRBJ1-2; D gene uncertain. V lost 0 bases, J lost 5 bases, and 7 bases lay in between. Germline V lookup: CDR1 LNHNV, CDR2 YYDKDF (reference sequence). CDR3 length equals 13 residues. CDR3 sequence: CATSRDGQYGYTF. DNA of the CDR3: TGTGCCACCAGCAGAGATGGTCAGTATGGCTACACCTTC.

V is TRBV27 and J is TRBJ1-1; TRBD1 agrees at 7 bases. Losses at the gene ends were 5 bases for V and 1 base for J; bases not matched to a gene: 7. Germline CDR1 and CDR2: MNHEY and SMNVEV (reference sequence). The CDR3 extends over 15 amino acids. In DNA form, the CDR3 reads TGTGCCAGCAGTCCTATGGGGGACAGGAACACTGAAGCTTTCTTT. The encoded protein is CASSPMGDRNTEAFF.

The chain carries TRBV9 and TRBJ1-2, with 7 bases aligning to TRBD1. Germline CDR1 and CDR2: SGDLS and YYNGEE. This CDR3 is 15 amino acids long. V lost 4 bases and J lost 8; bases outside the gene matches: 14. For the CDR3, the DNA is TGTGCCAGCAGCCCCCCAGGGGGTGGGGTAGGAGGCTACACCTTC. Its protein is CASSPPGGGVGGYTF.

The chain couples TRBV19 to TRBJ2-3; 7 nucleotides agree with TRBD1. Germline V gene lookup returns CDR1 LNHDA and CDR2 SQIVND (reference sequence). The V and J ends lost 5 bases and 2 bases, in that order; junction bases with no gene match: 10. The length of the CDR3 is 16 residues. The chain's CDR3 is CASSFVRQGNTDTQYF. CDR3 coding DNA: TGTGCCAGTAGTTTTGTGCGACAGGGAAACACAGATACGCAGTATTTT.

The chain employs TRBV7-9 and TRBJ2-7, with 11 positions matching TRBD1. J lost 2 bases, V lost 2 bases, and 8 bases had no gene match. The length of the CDR3 is 17 residues. Per germline, CDR1 SEHNR and CDR2 FQNEAQ (reference sequence). The CDR3 sequence is CASSLRTGGAITYEQYF. The CDR3 coding sequence is TGTGCCAGCAGCTTACGGACAGGGGGCGCGATTACCTACGAGCAGTACTTC.

V gene TRBV9 combines with J gene TRBJ2-3; 11 bases agree with TRBD2. This CDR3 comprises 16 residues. Trimming removed 0 bases from V and 2 bases from J; junction bases left unmatched: 2. Germline V gives CDR1 SGDLS, CDR2 YYNGEE. CDR3 nucleotide sequence: TGTGCCAGCAGCGTAGGACTAGCGGGAACCACAGATACGCAGTATTTT. This gives the protein CASSVGLAGTTDTQYF.

The chain combines TRBV9 with TRBJ1-2; D unclear. This CDR3 contains 13 residues. V was pared by 4 bases and J by 2 bases, with 9 bases between. CDR1 is SGDLS and CDR2 is YYNGEE in the germline V gene. The CDR3 loop is CASSPLRNYGYTF. CDR3 nucleotides: TGTGCCAGCAGCCCCCTAAGAAACTATGGCTACACCTTC.

The chain uses TRBV7-8 and TRBJ1-1; 8 nucleotides line up with TRBD1. The J segment lost 3 bases and the V segment lost 7 bases, leaving 7 bases of the junction unmatched. Germline loops: CDR1 SGHVS, CDR2 FQNEAQ. The CDR3 is made up of 14 amino acids. DNA for the CDR3: TGTGCCAGCAAACCAGGGGGCGATTACACTGAAGCTTTCTTT. Translating it yields CASKPGGDYTEAFF.

The rearrangement links TRBV5-8 to TRBJ2-1; TRBD2 matches 7 bases. Trimming cost V 5 bases and J 0 bases; bases outside gene matches: 8. CDR1 and CDR2 (germline): SGHTS, YDEGEE. The CDR3 runs to 16 residues. The CDR3 nucleotides are TGTGCCAGCAGTTCGGGACTATCGAGCTCCTACAATGAGCAGTTCTTC. Residues: CASSSGLSSSYNEQFF.

The count of this clone is one. The chain has TRBV28 and TRBJ2-5; D call uncertain. V was cut by 2 bases and J by 4 bases, with 11 bases left in between. In germline, CDR1 is MDHEN, CDR2 SYDVKM. CDR3 length: 14 residues. The DNA for the CDR3 is TGTGCCAGCAGTTTAGCCGAGGCAAGAGAGACCCAGTACTTC. It is translated as CASSLAEARETQYF. Combining the CDR3 with reference TRBV28 and TRBJ2-5 gives the whole variable domain DVKVTQSSRYLVKRTGEKVFLECVQDMDHENMFWYRQDPGLGLRLIYFSYDVKMKEKGDIPEGYSVSREKKERFSLILESASTNQTSMYLCASSLAEARETQYFGPGTRLLVL.

This clone was detected a few times. This sequence joins TRBV5-5 and TRBJ1-4; 9 nucleotides line up with TRBD1. Trimming took 4 bases from V and 6 from J; bases not matched to a gene: 4. This CDR3 has 14 residues. Per the germline V gene, CDR1 is SGHKS and CDR2 is YYEKEE (reference sequence). The CDR3 nucleotides read TGTGCCAGCAGCGTACGACAGGGGGATGAAAAACTGTTTTTT. Translated: CASSVRQGDEKLFF.

The chain carries TRBV27 and TRBJ2-1, with 10 bases that match TRBD1. This CDR3 comprises 17 residues. V dropped 3 bases and J dropped 3; count of bases not matched to a gene: 8. Germline CDR1 and CDR2: MNHEY and SMNVEV (reference sequence). The CDR3 is CASSFPTGQGIYNEQFF. DNA for the CDR3: TGTGCCAGCAGTTTTCCAACGGGACAGGGGATCTACAATGAGCAGTTCTTC.

The chain recombines TRBV19 with TRBJ1-2, with TRBD1 matching 9 bases. This CDR3 region has 16 residues. Germline CDR1 LNHDA, CDR2 SQIVND (reference sequence). The junction had 17 bases not matched to a gene; V was cut back by 6 bases and J by 9 bases. The CDR3 protein is CASSPGQGRAAGRYTF. CDR3 in DNA: TGTGCCAGTAGCCCAGGACAGGGGAGGGCGGCGGGACGCTACACCTTC.

The V and J genes are TRBV5-1 and TRBJ2-7; no reliable D call. The CDR3 is 12 residues long. Trimming pared 0 bases from V and 5 bases from J, leaving 6 bases between. Germline CDR1 SGHRS, CDR2 YFSETQ. Here the CDR3 DNA reads TGCGCCAGCAGCTTGGCCGGTCACGAGCAGTACTTC. It is translated as CASSLAGHEQYF. The full variable domain, rest sourced from reference TRBV5-1 and TRBJ2-7, is KAGVTQTPRYLIKTRGQQVTLSCSPISGHRSVSWYQQTPGQGLQFLFEYFSETQRNKGNFPGRFSGRQFSNSRSEMNVSTLELGDSALYLCASSLAGHEQYFGPGTRLTVT.

The chain carries TRBV11-1 and TRBJ2-2; D possibly corresponds to TRBD2 (5 bases). V shed 6 bases and J shed 1 base, with 12 bases lying between them. Germline V gene lookup returns CDR1 SGHAT and CDR2 FQDESV (reference sequence). The CDR3 loop spans 15 amino acids. Here the CDR3 DNA reads TGTGCCAGCAGAGTAGGAAGCGGGAACACCGGGGAGCTGTTTTTT. Its translation is CASRVGSGNTGELFF. Together with reference TRBV11-1 and TRBJ2-2, the CDR3 gives the full variable domain: EAEVAQSPRYKITEKSQAVAFWCDPISGHATLYWYRQILGQGPELLVQFQDESVVDDSQLPKDRFSAERLKGVDSTLKIQPAELGDSAMYLCASRVGSGNTGELFFGEGSRLTVL.